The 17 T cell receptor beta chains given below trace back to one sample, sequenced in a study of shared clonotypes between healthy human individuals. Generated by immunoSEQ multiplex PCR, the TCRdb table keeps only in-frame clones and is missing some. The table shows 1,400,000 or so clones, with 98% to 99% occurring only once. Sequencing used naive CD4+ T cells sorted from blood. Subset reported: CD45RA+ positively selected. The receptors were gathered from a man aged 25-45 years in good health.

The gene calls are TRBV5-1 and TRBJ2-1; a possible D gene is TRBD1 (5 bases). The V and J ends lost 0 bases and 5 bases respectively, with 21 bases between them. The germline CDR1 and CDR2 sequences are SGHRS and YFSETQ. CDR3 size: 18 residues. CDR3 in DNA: TGCGCCAGCAGCTTGGGGCAGGGCGCCACTTGGCCGGACAATGAGCAGTTCTTC. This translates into CASSLGQGATWPDNEQFF.

The CDR3 loop is CASRRQGSGYEQYF. The CDR3 nucleotides read TGTGCCAGTAGGAGACAGGGTTCTGGGTACGAGCAGTACTTC. The rearrangement uses TRBV19 and TRBJ2-7; 7 nucleotides agree with TRBD1. The CDR3 runs to 14 residues. Germline V lookup: CDR1 LNHDA, CDR2 SQIVND (reference sequence). The V and J ends lost 6 bases and 4 bases, in that order; junction bases with no gene match: 9.

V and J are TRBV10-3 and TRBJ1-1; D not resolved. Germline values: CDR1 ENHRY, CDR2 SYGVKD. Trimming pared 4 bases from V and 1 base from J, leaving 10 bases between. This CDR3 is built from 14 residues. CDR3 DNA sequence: TGTGCCATCAGTGGTCTCCCCCGGAACACTGAAGCTTTCTTT. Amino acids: CAISGLPRNTEAFF.

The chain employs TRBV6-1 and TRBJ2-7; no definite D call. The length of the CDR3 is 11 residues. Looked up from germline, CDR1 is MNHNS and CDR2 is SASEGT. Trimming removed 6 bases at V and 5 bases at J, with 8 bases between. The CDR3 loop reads CASRSVHEQYF. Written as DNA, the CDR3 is TGTGCCAGCAGGAGTGTCCACGAGCAGTACTTC.

The CDR3 protein is CASSPFARSSTDTQYF. Here the CDR3 DNA reads TGTGCCAGCTCACCATTTGCCAGGTCTAGCACAGATACGCAGTATTTT. The chain uses TRBV18 and TRBJ2-3; no firm D call. Germline-derived CDR1 and CDR2 are KGHSH and LQKENI. Between the trimmed V and J ends, which lost 2 bases and 0 bases, there was a span of 12 bases. The length of the CDR3 is 16 residues.

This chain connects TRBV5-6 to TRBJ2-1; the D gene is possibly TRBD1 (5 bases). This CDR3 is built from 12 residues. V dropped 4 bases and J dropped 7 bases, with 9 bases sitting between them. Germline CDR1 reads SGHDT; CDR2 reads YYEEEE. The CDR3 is CASSPQGNEQFF. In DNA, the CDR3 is TGTGCCAGCAGCCCGCAGGGAAATGAGCAGTTCTTC.

The CDR3 DNA reads as TGTGCTAGTGGAGAGGGGGTCGACACTGAAGCTTTCTTT. It specifies CASGEGVDTEAFF. The V gene is TRBV12-5, the J gene TRBJ1-1; D may be TRBD1 (6 bases). This CDR3 comprises 13 residues. The V gene's germline CDR1 is LGHNT and CDR2 FRNRAP. Trimming cost V 6 bases and J 3 bases, with 11 bases left between them.

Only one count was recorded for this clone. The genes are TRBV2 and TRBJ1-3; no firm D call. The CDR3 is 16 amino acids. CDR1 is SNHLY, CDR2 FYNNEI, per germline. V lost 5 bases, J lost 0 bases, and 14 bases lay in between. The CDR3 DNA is TGTGCCAGCAGTCCCCACGGGGATTCCTCTGGAAACACCATATATTTT. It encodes CASSPHGDSSGNTIYF. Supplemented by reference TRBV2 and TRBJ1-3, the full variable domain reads EPEVTQTPSHQVTQMGQEVILRCVPISNHLYFYWYRQILGQKVEFLVSFYNNEISEKSEIFDDQFSVERPDGSNFTLKIRSTKLEDSAMYFCASSPHGDSSGNTIYFGEGSWLTVV.

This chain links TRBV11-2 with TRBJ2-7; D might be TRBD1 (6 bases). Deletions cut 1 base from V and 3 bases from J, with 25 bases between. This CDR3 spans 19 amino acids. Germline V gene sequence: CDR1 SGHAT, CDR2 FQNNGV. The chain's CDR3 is CASSLAMWETGTRFYEQYF. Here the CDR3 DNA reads TGTGCCAGCAGCTTAGCGATGTGGGAAACAGGGACCCGATTCTACGAGCAGTACTTC.

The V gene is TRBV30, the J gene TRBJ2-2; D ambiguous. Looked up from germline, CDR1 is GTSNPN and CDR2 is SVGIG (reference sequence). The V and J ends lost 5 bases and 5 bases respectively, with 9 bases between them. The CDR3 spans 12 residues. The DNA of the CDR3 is TGTGCCTGGGGAAAGGCGACCGGGGAGCTGTTTTTT. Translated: CAWGKATGELFF.

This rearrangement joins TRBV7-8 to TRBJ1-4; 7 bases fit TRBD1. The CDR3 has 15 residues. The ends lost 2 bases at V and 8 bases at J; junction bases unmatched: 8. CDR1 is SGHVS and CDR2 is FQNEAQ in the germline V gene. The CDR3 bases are TGTGCCAGCAGCTTAAGTGTACAGGGGCGGGAAAAACTGTTTTTT. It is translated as CASSLSVQGREKLFF.

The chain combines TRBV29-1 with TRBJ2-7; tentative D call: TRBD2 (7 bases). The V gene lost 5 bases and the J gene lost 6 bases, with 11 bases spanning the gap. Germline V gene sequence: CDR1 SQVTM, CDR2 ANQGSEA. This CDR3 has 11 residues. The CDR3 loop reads CSVNGGREQYF. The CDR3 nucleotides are TGCAGCGTTAACGGGGGGCGCGAGCAGTACTTC.

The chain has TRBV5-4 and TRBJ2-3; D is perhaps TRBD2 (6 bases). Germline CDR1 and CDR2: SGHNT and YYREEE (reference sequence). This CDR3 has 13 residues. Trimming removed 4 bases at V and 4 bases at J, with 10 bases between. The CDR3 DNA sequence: TGTGCCAGCAGCCGAAGCGGGTCAGATACGCAGTATTTT. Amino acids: CASSRSGSDTQYF.

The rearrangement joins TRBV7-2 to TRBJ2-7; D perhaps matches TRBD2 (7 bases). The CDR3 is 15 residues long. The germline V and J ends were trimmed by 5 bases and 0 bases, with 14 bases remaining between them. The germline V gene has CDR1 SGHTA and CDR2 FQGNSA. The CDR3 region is CASSPRGLRSYEQYF. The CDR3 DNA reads TGTGCCAGCAGCCCGCGGGGGCTGCGCTCCTACGAGCAGTACTTC.

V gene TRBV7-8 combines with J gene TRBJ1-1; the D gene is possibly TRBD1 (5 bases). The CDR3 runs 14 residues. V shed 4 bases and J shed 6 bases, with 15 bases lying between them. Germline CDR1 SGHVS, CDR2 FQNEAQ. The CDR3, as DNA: TGTGCCAGCAGCTCACTAGTAGGGGACTCTGAAGCTTTCTTT. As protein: CASSSLVGDSEAFF.

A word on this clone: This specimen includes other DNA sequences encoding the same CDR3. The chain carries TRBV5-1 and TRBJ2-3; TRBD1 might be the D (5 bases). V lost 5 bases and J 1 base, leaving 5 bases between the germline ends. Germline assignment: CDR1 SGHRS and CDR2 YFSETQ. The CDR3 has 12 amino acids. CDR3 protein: CASRQGTDTQYF. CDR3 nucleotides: TGCGCCAGCAGACAGGGCACAGATACGCAGTATTTT.

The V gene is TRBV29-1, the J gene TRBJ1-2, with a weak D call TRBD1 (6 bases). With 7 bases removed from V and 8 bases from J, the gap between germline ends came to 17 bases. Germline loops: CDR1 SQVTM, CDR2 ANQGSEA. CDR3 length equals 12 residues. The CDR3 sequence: CSAGTPEEGYTF. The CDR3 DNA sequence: TGCAGCGCTGGGACACCCGAGGAGGGCTACACCTTC.